A selection of T cell receptor beta chains follows, all from one sample in a study of radiation and T cells in renal cell carcinoma. Generated by immunoSEQ multiplex PCR, the TCRdb table keeps only in-frame clones and is missing some. Of about 150,000 clones in the sample, approximately 86% are singletons; the top ten hold around 13%. Sequencing was performed on blood, taken from a patient whose treatment included radiotherapy and nephrectomy. The receptors shown here come from a woman between 45 and 65 years old with renal cell carcinoma. Each CDR3 is given with its conserved first and last residue. The order of the fields is J gene, D gene, V gene, clone size, CDR3 DNA, CDR3 protein. A D gene is named only where the DNA matches it firmly. The size entry is marked missing in some rows and otherwise reads once, few, many or a size class.

j_gene: TRBJ2-7; d_gene: -; v_gene: TRBV2; abundance: -; CDR3nt: TGTGCCAGCAGTGATCACCCCTACGAGCAGTACTTC; CDR3aa: CASSDHPYEQYF
j_gene: TRBJ1-4; d_gene: -; v_gene: TRBV7-9; abundance: few; CDR3nt: TGTGCCAGCAGCTTAGGGCAGTATTATGAAAAACTGTTTTTT; CDR3aa: CASSLGQYYEKLFF
j_gene: TRBJ1-1; d_gene: -; v_gene: TRBV18; abundance: -; CDR3nt: TGTGCCAGCTCACCACCGACGGCGAACACTGAAGCTTTCTTT; CDR3aa: CASSPPTANTEAFF
j_gene: TRBJ1-4; d_gene: -; v_gene: TRBV11-2; abundance: few; CDR3nt: TGTGCCAGCAGCTTAACTCAGGGGACAACTAATGAAAAACTGTTTTTT; CDR3aa: CASSLTQGTTNEKLFF
j_gene: TRBJ1-6; d_gene: TRBD1; v_gene: TRBV10-3; abundance: -; CDR3nt: TGTGCCATCAGGGGGACAGGTGTAGACGGATCCTATAATTCACCCCTCCACTTT; CDR3aa: CAIRGTGVDGSYNSPLHF
j_gene: TRBJ2-6; d_gene: -; v_gene: TRBV15; abundance: -; CDR3nt: TGTGCCACCAGCAGATTCTTTACCCCTGGGGCCAACGTCCTGACTTTC; CDR3aa: CATSRFFTPGANVLTF
j_gene: TRBJ2-2; d_gene: -; v_gene: TRBV6-6; abundance: -; CDR3nt: TGTGCCAGCTGCCTGGACGGGAACACCGGGGAGCTGTTTTTT; CDR3aa: CASCLDGNTGELFF
j_gene: TRBJ1-4; d_gene: -; v_gene: TRBV7-8; abundance: -; CDR3nt: TGTGCCAGCAGCTTAGGTATACGAATCAATGAAAAACTGTTTTTT; CDR3aa: CASSLGIRINEKLFF
j_gene: TRBJ2-5; d_gene: TRBD1; v_gene: TRBV29-1; abundance: few; CDR3nt: TGCAGCGTTCAGACAGGGGGGTACCAAGAGACCCAGTACTTC; CDR3aa: CSVQTGGYQETQYF
j_gene: TRBJ2-5; d_gene: TRBD2; v_gene: TRBV29-1; abundance: -; CDR3nt: TGCAGCTCTAGGTCTTCTAGCGGGGGATCGCAAGAGACCCAGTACTTC; CDR3aa: CSSRSSSGGSQETQYF
j_gene: TRBJ2-3; d_gene: TRBD2; v_gene: TRBV6-1; abundance: -; CDR3nt: TGTGCCAGCAGTGAGATAGAACTAGCGGGGGGCGGGACAGATACGCAGTATTTT; CDR3aa: CASSEIELAGGGTDTQYF
j_gene: TRBJ1-1; d_gene: TRBD1; v_gene: TRBV6-5; abundance: -; CDR3nt: TGTGCCAGCACCCCGGACAGGGAAAACACTGAAGCTTTCTTT; CDR3aa: CASTPDRENTEAFF
j_gene: TRBJ1-1; d_gene: -; v_gene: TRBV7-9; abundance: -; CDR3nt: TGTGCCAGCAGCTTCATGTTGCCAGAGAACACTGAAGCTTTCTTT; CDR3aa: CASSFMLPENTEAFF
j_gene: TRBJ1-2; d_gene: -; v_gene: TRBV7-9; abundance: -; CDR3nt: TGTGCCAGCAGATACAGTCCGGGTGGTTACACCTTC; CDR3aa: CASRYSPGGYTF
j_gene: TRBJ2-4; d_gene: -; v_gene: TRBV7-2; abundance: once; CDR3nt: TGTGCCAGCAGCGCAGCCCGGACGGTGGTGGACATTCAGTACTTC; CDR3aa: CASSAARTVVDIQYF
j_gene: TRBJ2-5; d_gene: -; v_gene: TRBV6-1; abundance: -; CDR3nt: TGTGCCAGCAGTGACCGGACCTTCGGGGAGACCCAGTACTTC; CDR3aa: CASSDRTFGETQYF
j_gene: TRBJ1-3; d_gene: -; v_gene: TRBV5-1; abundance: -; CDR3nt: TGCGCCAGCAGCATTGGGACTACCGGAAACACCATATATTTT; CDR3aa: CASSIGTTGNTIYF
j_gene: TRBJ2-7; d_gene: -; v_gene: TRBV6-5; abundance: -; CDR3nt: TGTGCCAGCAGCCGGGACCTCGGGCCCTACGAGCAGTACTTC; CDR3aa: CASSRDLGPYEQYF
j_gene: TRBJ2-1; d_gene: -; v_gene: TRBV18; abundance: -; CDR3nt: TGTGCCAGCTCACCTATTAGGGGCCGGTCCTACAATGAGCAGTTCTTC; CDR3aa: CASSPIRGRSYNEQFF
j_gene: TRBJ2-7; d_gene: -; v_gene: TRBV10-3; abundance: -; CDR3nt: TGTGCCATCAGGCCCCCGGGGAGGACCGTCGACGAGCAGTACTTC; CDR3aa: CAIRPPGRTVDEQYF
j_gene: TRBJ1-4; d_gene: -; v_gene: TRBV5-1; abundance: -; CDR3nt: TGCGCCAGCAGAAACGCAACTAATGAAAAACTGTTTTTT; CDR3aa: CASRNATNEKLFF
j_gene: TRBJ1-2; d_gene: -; v_gene: TRBV5-5; abundance: -; CDR3nt: TGTGCCAGCAGCTTGGAGACGCGGAGTAGCTACACCTTC; CDR3aa: CASSLETRSSYTF
j_gene: TRBJ2-5; d_gene: TRBD1; v_gene: TRBV30; abundance: -; CDR3nt: TGTGCCTGGAGTCTGGGACAGGGGGCCCAAGAGACCCAGTACTTC; CDR3aa: CAWSLGQGAQETQYF
j_gene: TRBJ2-1; d_gene: -; v_gene: TRBV7-8; abundance: many; CDR3nt: TGTGCCAGCAGCTTATCGGATGAGCAGTTCTTC; CDR3aa: CASSLSDEQFF
j_gene: TRBJ1-5; d_gene: TRBD1; v_gene: TRBV5-4; abundance: -; CDR3nt: TGTGCCAGCAGCCAGGACAGGGCTAATCAGCCCCAGCATTTT; CDR3aa: CASSQDRANQPQHF
j_gene: TRBJ2-7; d_gene: -; v_gene: TRBV13; abundance: -; CDR3nt: TGTGCCAGCAGCTCCGCGGGGACAATAAGCTCCTACGAGCAGTACTTC; CDR3aa: CASSSAGTISSYEQYF
j_gene: TRBJ2-1; d_gene: TRBD2; v_gene: TRBV18; abundance: -; CDR3nt: TGTGCCAGCTCACAGACTAGCGGGGGGGGCTATGAGCAGTTCTTC; CDR3aa: CASSQTSGGGYEQFF
j_gene: TRBJ2-6; d_gene: TRBD2; v_gene: TRBV30; abundance: -; CDR3nt: TGTGCCTCGTCTACCGGACTAGCGGGTGGGGCCAACGTCCTGACTTTC; CDR3aa: CASSTGLAGGANVLTF
j_gene: TRBJ2-3; d_gene: -; v_gene: TRBV6-4; abundance: -; CDR3nt: TGTGCCAGCAGGTCCGCCCCTAGCACAGATACGCAGTATTTT; CDR3aa: CASRSAPSTDTQYF